This entry concerns a single T cell receptor (beta chain). Use of 60 Vbeta and 13 Jbeta primers characterized the PCR. Some clones are missing from TCRdb's copy, which holds only in-frame ones; the method was immunoSEQ multiplex PCR. Of 180,000 or so clones in the sample, 79% were seen once. Germline-derived CDR1 and CDR2 are SGDLS and YYNGEE. The CDR3 runs to 17 residues. V gave up 0 bases and J gave up 1 base, with 16 bases separating them. This specimen belongs to a study of cytomegalovirus exposure and HLA in healthy donors. The TCR was taken from a woman aged 45 to 65 in good health and CMV-seronegative. The material sequenced was PBMCs. V and J are TRBV9 and TRBJ2-5, with a possible D match to TRBD2 (5 bases). For the CDR3, the DNA is TGTGCCAGCAGCGTAGCTTTCCGGGGTTTGAGCCAAGAGACCCAGTACTTC. Translated, it gives CASSVAFRGLSQETQYF.